Sequencing of this T cell receptor (beta chain) was carried out in a study of blood T cell repertoires in COVID-19. Overall study context: From T cells, B-cell-depleted T cells, or PBMCs came the material, which was cDNA or gDNA.

The authors' processing: Amplification from reference gene primers served as the basis for estimated nucleated cell counts. The protocol was immunoSEQ multiplex PCR, while the TCRdb copy is restricted to in-frame clones and leaves out a portion. V and J calls and clone size are given by that table; D and trimming were obtained from the DNA. The sample records approximately 250,000 clones, about 87% being singletons. Germline trimming cut 6 bases from V and 6 bases from J; bases unmatched to any gene: 8. Germline V gene lookup returns CDR1 MNHEY and CDR2 SVGAGI. CDR3 length: 14 residues. Specimen: peripheral blood. This clonotype was sampled from a woman aged 55 to 70 with COVID-19, enrolled during active disease. This rearrangement joins TRBV6-5 to TRBJ2-1, with 7 bases matching TRBD2. The CDR3 protein is CASRGPGTINEQFF. The CDR3 nucleotides read TGTGCCAGCAGAGGGCCCGGGACTATCAATGAGCAGTTCTTC.